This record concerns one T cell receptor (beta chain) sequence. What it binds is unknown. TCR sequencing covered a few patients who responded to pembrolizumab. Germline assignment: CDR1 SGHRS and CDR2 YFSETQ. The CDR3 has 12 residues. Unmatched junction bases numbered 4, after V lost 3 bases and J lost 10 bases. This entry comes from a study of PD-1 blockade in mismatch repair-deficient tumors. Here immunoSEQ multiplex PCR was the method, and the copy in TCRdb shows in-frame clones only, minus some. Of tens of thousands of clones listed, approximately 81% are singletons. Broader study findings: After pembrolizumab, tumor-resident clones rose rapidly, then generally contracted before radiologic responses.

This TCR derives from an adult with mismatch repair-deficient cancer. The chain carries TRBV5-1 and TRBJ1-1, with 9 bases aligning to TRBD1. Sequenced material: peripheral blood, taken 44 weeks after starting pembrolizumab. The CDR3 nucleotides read TGCGCCAGCAGCTCCGGGACAGGGCTAGCTTTCTTT. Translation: CASSSGTGLAFF. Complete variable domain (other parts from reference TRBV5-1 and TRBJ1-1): KAGVTQTPRYLIKTRGQQVTLSCSPISGHRSVSWYQQTPGQGLQFLFEYFSETQRNKGNFPGRFSGRQFSNSRSEMNVSTLELGDSALYLCASSSGTGLAFFGQGTRLTVV.